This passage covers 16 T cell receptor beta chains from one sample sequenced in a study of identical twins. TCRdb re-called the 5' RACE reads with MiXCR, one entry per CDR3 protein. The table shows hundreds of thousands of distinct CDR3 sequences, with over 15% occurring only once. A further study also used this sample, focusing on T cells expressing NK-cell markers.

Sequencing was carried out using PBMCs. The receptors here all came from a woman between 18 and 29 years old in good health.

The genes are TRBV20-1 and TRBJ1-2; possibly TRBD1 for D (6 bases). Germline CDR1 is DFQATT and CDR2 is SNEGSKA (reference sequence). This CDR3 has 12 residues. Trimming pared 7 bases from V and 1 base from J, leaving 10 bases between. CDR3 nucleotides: TGCAGTGTCTACAGGGTTAACTATGGCTACACCTTC. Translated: CSVYRVNYGYTF.

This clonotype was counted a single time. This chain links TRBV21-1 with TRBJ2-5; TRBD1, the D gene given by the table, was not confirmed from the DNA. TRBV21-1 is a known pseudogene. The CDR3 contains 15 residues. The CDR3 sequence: CASSKGDRDEETQYF. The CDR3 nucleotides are TGTGCCAGCAGCAAAGGGGACAGGGACGAAGAGACCCAGTACTTC.

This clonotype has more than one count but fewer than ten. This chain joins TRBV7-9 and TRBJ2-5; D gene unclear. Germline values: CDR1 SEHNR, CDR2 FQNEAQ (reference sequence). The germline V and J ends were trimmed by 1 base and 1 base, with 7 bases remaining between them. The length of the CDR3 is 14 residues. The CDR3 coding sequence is TGTGCCAGCAGCTTAGGGAACGGCCAAGAGACCCAGTACTTC. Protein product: CASSLGNGQETQYF.

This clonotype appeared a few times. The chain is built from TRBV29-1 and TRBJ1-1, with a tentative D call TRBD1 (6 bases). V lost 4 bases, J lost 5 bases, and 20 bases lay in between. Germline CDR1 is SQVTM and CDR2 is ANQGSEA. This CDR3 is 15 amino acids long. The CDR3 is CSVVAFGRGETEAFF. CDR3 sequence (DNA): TGCAGCGTTGTAGCGTTCGGGAGGGGGGAAACTGAAGCTTTCTTT.

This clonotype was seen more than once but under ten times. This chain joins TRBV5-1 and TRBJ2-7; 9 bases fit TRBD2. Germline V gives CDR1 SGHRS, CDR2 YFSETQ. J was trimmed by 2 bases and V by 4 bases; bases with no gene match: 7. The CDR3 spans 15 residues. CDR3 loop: CASSTGTSSTYEQYF. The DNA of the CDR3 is TGCGCCAGCAGCACGGGGACTAGCTCTACCTACGAGCAGTACTTC.

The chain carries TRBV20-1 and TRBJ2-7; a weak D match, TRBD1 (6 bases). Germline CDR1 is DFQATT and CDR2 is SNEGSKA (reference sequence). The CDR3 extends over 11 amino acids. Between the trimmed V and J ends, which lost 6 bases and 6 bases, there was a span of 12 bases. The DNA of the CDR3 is TGCAGTGCGACCAACAGGGTCGAGCAGTACTTC. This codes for CSATNRVEQYF.

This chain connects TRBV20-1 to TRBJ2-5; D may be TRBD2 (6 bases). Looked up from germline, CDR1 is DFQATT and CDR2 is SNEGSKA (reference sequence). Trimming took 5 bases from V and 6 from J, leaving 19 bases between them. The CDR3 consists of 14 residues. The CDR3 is CSARTGSRGQTQYF. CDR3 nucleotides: TGCAGTGCTCGGACCGGGAGTAGGGGTCAGACCCAGTACTTC.

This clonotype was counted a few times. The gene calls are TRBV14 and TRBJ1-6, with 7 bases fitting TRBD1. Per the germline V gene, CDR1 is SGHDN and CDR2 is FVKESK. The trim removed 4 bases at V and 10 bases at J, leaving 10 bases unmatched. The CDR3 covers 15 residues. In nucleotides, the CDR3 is TGTGCCAGCAGCCGCCTGACAGGGCTGAACTCACCCCTCCACTTT. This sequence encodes CASSRLTGLNSPLHF.

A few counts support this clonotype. For the CDR3, the DNA is TGTGCCAGCAGCGTAGATGATGCGCTAGCGGGGGCCGACTACGAGCAGTACTTC. Protein product: CASSVDDALAGADYEQYF. The chain uses TRBV9 and TRBJ2-7; 10 bases align to TRBD2. The CDR3 length is 18 residues. V dropped 0 bases and J dropped 3; count of bases not matched to a gene: 12. Germline-derived CDR1 and CDR2 are SGDLS and YYNGEE.

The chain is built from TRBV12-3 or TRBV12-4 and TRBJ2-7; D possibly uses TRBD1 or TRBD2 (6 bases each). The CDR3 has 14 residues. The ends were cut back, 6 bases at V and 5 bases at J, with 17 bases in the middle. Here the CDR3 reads CASSSSHREDEQYF. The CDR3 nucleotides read TGTGCCAGCAGCTCCAGCCACAGGGAGGACGAGCAGTACTTC.

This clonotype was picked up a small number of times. CDR3 sequence reads: CASTRDPSNTGELFF. CDR3 in DNA: TGTGCCAGCACCCGGGACCCATCGAACACCGGGGAGCTGTTTTTT. This sequence joins TRBV12-3 or TRBV12-4 and TRBJ2-2, with D possibly called TRBD1 or TRBD2 (5 bases each). The CDR3 has 15 amino acids. The germline V and J ends were trimmed by 7 bases and 0 bases, with 12 bases remaining between them.

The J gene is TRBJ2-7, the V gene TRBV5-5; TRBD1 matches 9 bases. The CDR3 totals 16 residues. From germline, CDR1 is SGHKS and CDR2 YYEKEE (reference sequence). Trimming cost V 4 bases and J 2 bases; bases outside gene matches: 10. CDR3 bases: TGTGCCAGCAGCCTCGATCCGGGACAGGGAACCTACGAGCAGTACTTC. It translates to CASSLDPGQGTYEQYF.

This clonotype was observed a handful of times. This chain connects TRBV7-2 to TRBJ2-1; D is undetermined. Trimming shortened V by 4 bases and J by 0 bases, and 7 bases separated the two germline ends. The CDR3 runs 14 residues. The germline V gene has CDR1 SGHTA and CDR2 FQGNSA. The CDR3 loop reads CASSWRSSYNEQFF. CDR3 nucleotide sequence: TGTGCCAGCAGCTGGCGGAGCTCCTACAATGAGCAGTTCTTC.

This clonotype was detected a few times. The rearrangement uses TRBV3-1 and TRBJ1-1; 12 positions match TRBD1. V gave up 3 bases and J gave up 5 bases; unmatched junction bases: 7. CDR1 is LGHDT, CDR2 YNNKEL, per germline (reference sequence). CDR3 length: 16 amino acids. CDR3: CASSHRDRGPGTEAFF. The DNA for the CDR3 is TGTGCCAGCAGCCACCGGGACAGGGGGCCGGGGACTGAAGCTTTCTTT. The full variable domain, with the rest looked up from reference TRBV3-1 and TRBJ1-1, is DTAVSQTPKYLVTQMGNDKSIKCEQNLGHDTMYWYKQDSKKFLKIMFSYNNKELIINETVPNRFSPKSPDKAHLNLHINSLELGDSAVYFCASSHRDRGPGTEAFFGQGTRLTVV.

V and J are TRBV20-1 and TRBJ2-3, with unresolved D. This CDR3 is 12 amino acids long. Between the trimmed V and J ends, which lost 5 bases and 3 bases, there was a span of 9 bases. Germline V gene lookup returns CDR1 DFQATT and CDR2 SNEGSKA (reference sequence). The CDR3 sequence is CSAAHSTDTQYF. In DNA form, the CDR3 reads TGCAGTGCTGCCCACAGTACAGATACGCAGTATTTT.

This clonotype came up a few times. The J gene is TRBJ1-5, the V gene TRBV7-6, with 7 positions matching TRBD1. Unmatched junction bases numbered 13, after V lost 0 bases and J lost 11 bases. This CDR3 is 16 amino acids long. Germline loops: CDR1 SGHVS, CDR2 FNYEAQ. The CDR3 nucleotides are TGTGCCAGCAGCTTAGCGGCGAACAGGGGCCTCGAAGCCCAGCATTTT. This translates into CASSLAANRGLEAQHF.